Below, 19 T cell receptor beta chains from the same sample are listed, as sequenced in a study of tissue T cells after allogeneic stem cell transplantation. The table came from immunoSEQ multiplex PCR; TCRdb's copy has only in-frame clones and leaves some out. The table shows about 21,000 clones, with 72% occurring only once. What was sequenced was spleen. These receptors were taken from a female BALB/c mouse in good health. The MHC haplotype recorded for the strain is H2-d.

Points on this clone: Gene names refer to mouse genes. CDR3 DNA, as far as it was read: TGTGCCAGCAGCACAAATAGTGCAGAAACGCTGTAT. Translated, it gives CASSTNSAETLY. The entire CDR3 sequence reads CASSTNSAETLYF. The genes are TRBV13-1 and TRBJ2-3, with D unclear. The CDR3 is cut off 1 residue early in the read; its end comes from the germline J gene. This CDR3 spans 13 amino acids. CDR1 is NSHNY and CDR2 is SYGAGN in the germline V gene. V lost 5 bases to trimming and J lost 0 bases, with 7 bases between them.

As regards this clone: Each gene name is a mouse one. The read stops 1 residue short of the end of the CDR3; the missing end is completed from the germline J gene. This chain connects TRBV26 to TRBJ1-2; TRBD1 is a possible D gene (5 bases). This CDR3 is built from 14 residues. Germline lookup yields CDR1 KGHPV and CDR2 FQNQEV (reference sequence). The germline V and J ends were trimmed by 3 bases and 3 bases, with 11 bases remaining between them. CDR3 sequence: CASSLAGMDSDYTF. Incomplete CDR3 DNA: TGTGCCAGCAGTCTTGCAGGGATGGACTCCGACTACACC. Using reference TRBV26 and TRBJ1-2 for the parts outside the CDR3, the full variable domain is NSKVIQTPRYLVKGQGQKAKMRCIPEKGHPVVFWYQQNKNNEFKFLINFQNQEVLQQIDMTEKRFSAECPSNSPCSLEIQSSEAGDSALYLCASSLAGMDSDYTFGSGTRLLVI.

This clone was seen a few times. Gene labels here are mouse ones. The CDR3 goes on 1 residue after the read ends, and that part is filled in from the germline J gene. The gene calls are TRBV19 and TRBJ2-7; D not resolved. The CDR3 is 13 amino acids. Germline CDR1 is FNHDT and CDR2 is SITEND (reference sequence). The V gene lost 1 base and the J gene lost 0 bases, with 5 bases spanning the gap. This chain's CDR3 is CASSIQNSYEQYF. The part of the CDR3 DNA that was read is TGTGCCAGCAGTATACAGAACTCCTATGAACAGTAC.

Comment on this clone: Gene names denote mouse genes. CDR3 bases read: TGTGCTAGCAGTTCTGGACAGCCGGACACCCAGTAC. Translation gives CASSSGQPDTQY. The full CDR3 reads CASSSGQPDTQYF. The chain recombines TRBV29 with TRBJ2-5, with D tentatively TRBD1 (6 bases). The sequence runs out 1 residue before the end of the CDR3; the remainder is reconstructed from the germline J gene. In germline, CDR1 is MSHET, CDR2 SYDVDS. This CDR3 is built from 13 residues. V lost 4 bases, J lost 6 bases, and 11 bases lay in between.

As to this clone: Here the gene names and germline are mouse. Sequencing ends 1 residue short of the CDR3 end; the germline J gene provides the rest. The chain uses TRBV5 and TRBJ2-4; D not certain. There are 14 residues in the CDR3. Germline V gives CDR1 LGHNA, CDR2 YNLKQL (reference sequence). The germline V and J ends were trimmed by 0 bases and 3 bases, with 7 bases remaining between them. CDR3: CASSQEGQQNTLYF. Incomplete CDR3 DNA: TGTGCCAGCAGCCAAGAAGGTCAACAAAACACCTTGTAC.

In regard to this clone: Any gene name here is a mouse gene name. The read terminates 1 residue before the CDR3 end, so the remaining end is supplied by the germline J gene. The sample contains more than one DNA sequence encoding this CDR3. The chain couples TRBV5 to TRBJ2-4, with D possibly matching TRBD2 (7 bases). The germline gives CDR1 LGHNA, CDR2 YNLKQL (reference sequence). The CDR3 totals 15 residues. V was cut by 1 base and J by 0 bases, with 8 bases left in between. CDR3 sequence: CASSQGGASQNTLYF. The CDR3 bases that were read are TGTGCCAGCAGCCAAGGGGGGGCGAGTCAAAACACCTTGTAC.

As concerns this clone: Gene and germline names: mouse. Read data end 1 residue before the CDR3 end; the end is taken from the germline J gene. This sequence joins TRBV1 and TRBJ1-5; 12 bases line up with TRBD1. Germline-derived CDR1 and CDR2 are NSQYPW and LRSPGD (reference sequence). V trimming: 1 base; J trimming: 9 bases; junction bases outside the gene matches: 4. This CDR3 comprises 15 residues. The CDR3 region is CTCSAAGQGAGAPLF. CDR3 DNA (partial): TGCACCTGCAGTGCAGCGGGACAGGGGGCAGGGGCTCCGCTT.

This clone has a single count. All gene names here are mouse names. The CDR3 extends 1 residue past the end of the read, so its final part is completed from the germline J gene. This chain connects TRBV15 to TRBJ1-1; weak D call: TRBD1 (6 bases). The CDR3 contains 13 residues. The ends were cut back, 1 base at V and 4 bases at J, with 7 bases in the middle. Germline V CDR1 and CDR2: SGHND, FRSKSL. The sequenced CDR3 bases are TGTGCCAGCAGTTTAGAGGGGGTCACAGAAGTCTTC. Translation: CASSLEGVTEVF. The complete CDR3 protein is CASSLEGVTEVFF.

Of note for this clone: The genes and germline here are from mouse. The read comes to an end 1 residue before the CDR3 does, leaving the germline J gene to fill in the end. The chain has TRBV13-2 and TRBJ2-7; 8 nucleotides match TRBD2. CDR1 and CDR2 (germline): NNHNN, SYGAGS (reference sequence). The CDR3 loop spans 14 amino acids. V lost 2 bases, J lost 7 bases, and 8 bases stayed unmatched. The sequenced CDR3 bases are TGTGCCAGCGGTGAAAGGGGGGGGGCGCGGGAACAGTAC. Translating gives CASGERGGAREQY. The whole CDR3 sequence reads CASGERGGAREQYF.

A remark on this clone: All gene names here are mouse names. Here the CDR3 reads CASSQDSRDQDTQYF. The covered CDR3 bases are TGTGCCAGCAGCCAAGATTCAAGGGACCAAGACACCCAGTAC. The chain combines TRBV5 with TRBJ2-5, with D unclear. With the read ending 1 residue before the CDR3 end, the germline J gene is used to fill in that end. Trimming cost V 0 bases and J 1 base, with 8 bases left between them. Germline V gives CDR1 LGHNA, CDR2 YNLKQL (reference sequence). The CDR3 covers 15 residues.

In the case of this clone: Germline and genes: mouse. The CDR3 goes on 1 residue after the read ends, and that part is filled in from the germline J gene. This chain joins TRBV2 and TRBJ1-2; possibly TRBD1 for D (5 bases). The germline gives CDR1 LGHNA, CDR2 YSYQKL. The ends were cut back, 0 bases at V and 6 bases at J, with 11 bases in the middle. CDR3 length: 14 amino acids. CDR3 sequence: CASSQDQGAPDYTF. Partial CDR3 DNA: TGTGCCAGCAGCCAAGATCAGGGAGCGCCCGACTACACC.

Turning to this clone: All gene names here are mouse names. The read falls 1 residue short of the CDR3 end, and the missing part is taken from the germline J gene. The rearrangement joins TRBV2 to TRBJ2-7, with 12 bases lining up with TRBD2. Germline trimming cut 1 base from V and 5 bases from J; bases unmatched to any gene: 6. The germline gives CDR1 LGHNA, CDR2 YSYQKL. The length of the CDR3 is 16 residues. Partial CDR3 DNA: TGTGCCAGCAGCCAAGCCGGGACTGGGGGGATGGATGAACAGTAC. Translating gives CASSQAGTGGMDEQY. From start to end, the CDR3 is CASSQAGTGGMDEQYF.

This clone occurred once. Gene labels here are mouse ones. The sequenced fragment ends 1 residue before the CDR3 boundary, so the rest is inferred from the germline J gene. This rearrangement joins TRBV3 to TRBJ1-2; D is possibly TRBD1 (5 bases). V lost 1 base and J lost 2, with 5 bases in between. CDR1 and CDR2 (germline): SNHLY, FYNGKV (reference sequence). CDR3 length: 13 amino acids. The CDR3: CASSLEGNSDYTF. The DNA read from the CDR3 is TGTGCCAGCAGCTTAGAGGGGAACTCCGACTACACC.

Points on this clone: The listed genes are named as in mouse. The CDR3 end lies 1 residue beyond the end of the read and is filled in from the germline J gene. The chain joins TRBV13-2 to TRBJ1-6; 7 bases match TRBD1. TRBJ1-6 is an ORF for which the function is uncertain. CDR1 and CDR2 (germline): NNHNN, SYGAGS (reference sequence). The CDR3 spans 15 residues. Germline trimming cut 3 bases from V and 7 bases from J; bases unmatched to any gene: 7. CDR3: CASGALQGGNSPLYF. The covered CDR3 bases are TGTGCCAGCGGTGCTCTTCAGGGGGGAAATTCGCCCCTCTAC.

As concerns this clone: Germline and genes here are mouse. The CDR3 is cut off 1 residue early in the read; its end comes from the germline J gene. J is TRBJ2-7 and V is TRBV31; TRBD2 agrees at 10 bases. The J segment lost 3 bases and the V segment lost 1 base, leaving 6 bases of the junction unmatched. Germline V gives CDR1 GKSSPN, CDR2 SITVG. The CDR3 has 15 residues. The CDR3 reads CAWSPSGTGDYEQYF. The covered CDR3 bases are TGTGCCTGGAGTCCCTCCGGGACTGGGGACTATGAACAGTAC.

Turning to this clone: Gene names and germline refer to mouse. The CDR3 end is not reached by the read, which stops 1 residue before it; the germline J gene fills it in. The rearrangement joins TRBV19 to TRBJ1-5; D perhaps matches TRBD1 (6 bases). Trimming cost V 4 bases and J 0 bases, with 14 bases left between them. The CDR3 has 16 amino acids. Germline CDR1 reads FNHDT; CDR2 reads SITEND (reference sequence). CDR3 DNA (partial): TGTGCCAGCAGTTCCCGGGACAAGAATAACAACCAGGCTCCGCTT. The encoded protein is CASSSRDKNNNQAPL. The complete CDR3 protein is CASSSRDKNNNQAPLF.

With regard to this clone: Each gene name is a mouse one. Sequencing ends 1 residue short of the CDR3 end; the germline J gene provides the rest. The chain links TRBV13-1 to TRBJ1-6; 9 nucleotides align to TRBD1. TRBJ1-6 is an ORF; its function is uncertain. J was trimmed by 5 bases and V by 7 bases; bases with no gene match: 1. The CDR3 runs 13 residues. Germline CDR1 reads NSHNY; CDR2 reads SYGAGN. The sequenced CDR3 bases are TGTGCCAGCGGGACAGGGAATAATTCGCCCCTCTAC. As protein: CASGTGNNSPLY. The full CDR3 is CASGTGNNSPLYF.

Comments on this clone: Gene names follow the mouse nomenclature. Read sequence stops 1 residue before the CDR3 end, and the germline J gene provides the missing end. The rearrangement links TRBV13-3 to TRBJ1-4; D might be TRBD1 (5 bases). The germline CDR1 and CDR2 sequences are NNHDY and SYVADS. The CDR3 spans 14 residues. Trimming shortened V by 5 bases and J by 0 bases, and 8 bases separated the two germline ends. The CDR3 bases that were read are TGTGCCAGCAGAGACAGCTTTTCCAACGAAAGATTATTT. Its protein product is CASRDSFSNERLF. The whole CDR3 reads CASRDSFSNERLFF.

This clone was counted only a few times. Each gene name is a mouse one. The CDR3 end is not reached by the read, which stops 1 residue before it; the germline J gene fills it in. The genes are TRBV5 and TRBJ2-7; TRBD1 matches 11 bases. Germline V gene data show CDR1 as LGHNA and CDR2 as YNLKQL (reference sequence). The CDR3 has 14 residues. V lost 1 base and J lost 7; bases outside the gene matches: 3. The sequenced part of the CDR3 DNA is TGTGCCAGCAGCCAAGGTGGGACAGGGGGAGAACAGTAC. The encoded protein is CASSQGGTGGEQY. In full, the CDR3 reads CASSQGGTGGEQYF.